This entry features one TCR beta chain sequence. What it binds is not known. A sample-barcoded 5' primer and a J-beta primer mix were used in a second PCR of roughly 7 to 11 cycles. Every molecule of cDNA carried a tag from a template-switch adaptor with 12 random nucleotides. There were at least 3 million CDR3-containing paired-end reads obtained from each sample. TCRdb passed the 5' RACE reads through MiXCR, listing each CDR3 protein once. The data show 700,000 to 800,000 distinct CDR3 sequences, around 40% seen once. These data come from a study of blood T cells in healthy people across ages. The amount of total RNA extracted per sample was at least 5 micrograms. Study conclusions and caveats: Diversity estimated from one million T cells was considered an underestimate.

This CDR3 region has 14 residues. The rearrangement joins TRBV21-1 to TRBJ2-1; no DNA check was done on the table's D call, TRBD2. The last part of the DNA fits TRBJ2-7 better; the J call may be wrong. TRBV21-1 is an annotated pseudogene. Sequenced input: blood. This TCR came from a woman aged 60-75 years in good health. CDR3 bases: TGTGCCAGCAGGGGGCGGGAGAAAGACAATGAGCAGTACTTC. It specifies CASRGREKDNEQYF.